This TCR beta chain was captured in a study of T cells in Graves' hyperthyroidism and ophthalmopathy. This clonotype was observed many times. From RNA transcripts, TCR beta CDR3 regions were amplified. HTBI primers drove first-round RT-PCR of the TCR CDR3. TCRdb called the multiplex PCR reads again in MiXCR, with one record for every CDR3 protein. The sample records 460,000 or so distinct CDR3 sequences, over 13% being singletons. Hyperthyroidism, newly diagnosed and lasting under 2 months, affected patients aged 18 to 65. The ends were cut back, 3 bases at V and 5 bases at J, with 13 bases in the middle. There are 14 residues in the CDR3.

The V and J genes are TRBV12-3 or TRBV12-4 and TRBJ1-2; possibly TRBD1 for D (6 bases). The source material was blood. The TCR comes from a woman under 30 with Graves' hyperthyroidism. CDR3 protein: CASSFEAGAYGYTF. The CDR3 DNA reads as TGTGCCAGCAGTTTCGAGGCAGGGGCTTATGGCTACACCTTC.